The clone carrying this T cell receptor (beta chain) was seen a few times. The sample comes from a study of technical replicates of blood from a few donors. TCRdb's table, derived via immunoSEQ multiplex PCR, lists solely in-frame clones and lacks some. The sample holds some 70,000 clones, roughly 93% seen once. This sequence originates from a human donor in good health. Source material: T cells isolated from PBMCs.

The CDR3, as DNA: TGTGCCAGCAGGTTTTTGTCAGGGGCCTATGGCTACACCTTC. Protein product: CASRFLSGAYGYTF. The J gene is TRBJ1-2, the V gene TRBV2; tentative D call: TRBD1 (6 bases). V lost 6 bases to trimming and J lost 4 bases, with 15 bases between them. The length of the CDR3 is 14 residues. Looked up from germline, CDR1 is SNHLY and CDR2 is FYNNEI.